These 9 T cell receptor beta chains were sequenced from one sample in a study of blood T cells in healthy people across ages. A J-beta primer mix and a sample-barcoded 5' primer were used in a second PCR of roughly 6 to 11 cycles. TCRdb re-called the 5' RACE reads through MiXCR, storing one row per CDR3 protein. The sample has about 640,000 distinct CDR3 sequences, 40% to 50% seen once. Sequenced input: blood. These receptors came from a man older than 75 in good health.

This clonotype occurred a few times. V is TRBV30 and J is TRBJ2-7; D is ambiguous. The CDR3 covers 11 residues. Trimming stripped 7 bases from V and 1 base from J, with 8 bases between. Germline CDR1 GTSNPN, CDR2 SVGIG (reference sequence). CDR3 in DNA: TGTGCCTCTCAAGCGTCCTACGAGCAGTACTTC. Its translation is CASQASYEQYF.

This rearrangement joins TRBV19 to TRBJ2-3, with a tentative D call TRBD2 (5 bases). Germline loops: CDR1 LNHDA, CDR2 SQIVND (reference sequence). Trimming shortened V by 5 bases and J by 5 bases, and 14 bases separated the two germline ends. This CDR3 comprises 14 residues. In DNA form, the CDR3 reads TGTGCCAGTAGTCGGACTCGGGCACGAGATACGCAGTATTTT. Translation: CASSRTRARDTQYF.

The chain links TRBV2 to TRBJ2-3, with D perhaps assigned TRBD1 or TRBD2 (6 bases each). Germline V gene lookup returns CDR1 SNHLY and CDR2 FYNNEI. The CDR3 is made up of 14 amino acids. V gave up 4 bases and J gave up 2 bases, with 10 bases separating them. This CDR3 reads CASSVGGDTDTQYF. Written as DNA, the CDR3 is TGTGCCAGCAGTGTGGGGGGCGACACAGATACGCAGTATTTT.

This chain joins TRBV12-3 or TRBV12-4 and TRBJ1-3, with TRBD1 as a possible D gene (6 bases). The CDR3 is made up of 15 amino acids. The germline V and J ends were trimmed by 6 bases and 4 bases, with 16 bases remaining between them. CDR3 coding DNA: TGTGCCAGCAGAGCGGACAGTGGAAAGGGAAACACCATATATTTT. Protein: CASRADSGKGNTIYF.

Only a few counts were recorded for this clonotype. The chain uses TRBV3-1 and TRBJ2-5; 9 positions agree with TRBD1. Germline values: CDR1 LGHDT, CDR2 YNNKEL (reference sequence). Trimming cost V 4 bases and J 5 bases; bases outside gene matches: 5. This CDR3 has 14 residues. The CDR3 DNA reads as TGTGCCAGCAGCCTGACAGGGGGGGGGGAGACCCAGTACTTC. Translation: CASSLTGGGETQYF.

This clonotype has ten or more counts. The junction does not match germline at one end; this may be a read error. V and J are TRBV10-1 and TRBJ2-5; 9 positions match TRBD1. The germline CDR1 and CDR2 sequences are WNHNN and SYGVQD (reference sequence). There are 14 residues in the CDR3. The CDR3 nucleotides are TGTGCCAGCAGTCGGGACAGGGTACAAGAGACCCAGTACTTC. This sequence encodes CASSRDRVQETQYF.

The chain links TRBV6-1 to TRBJ2-1; no firm D call. The germline V gene has CDR1 MNHNS and CDR2 SASEGT. V was pared by 2 bases and J by 1 base, with 3 bases between. The CDR3 runs to 13 residues. As DNA, the CDR3 is TGTGCCAGCAGTGAAAGGTCCTACAATGAGCAGTTCTTC. Amino acid sequence: CASSERSYNEQFF.

The chain recombines TRBV6-1 with TRBJ2-1; 15 bases align to TRBD2. Trimming took 4 bases from V and 10 from J; bases not matched to a gene: 5. Germline loops: CDR1 MNHNS, CDR2 SASEGT. This CDR3 comprises 15 residues. This CDR3 reads CASSGGLAGGEEQFF. The CDR3 nucleotides read TGTGCCAGCAGTGGGGGACTAGCGGGGGGCGAGGAGCAGTTCTTC.

This clonotype came up many times. The J gene is TRBJ2-3, the V gene TRBV24-1, with TRBD1 matching 9 bases. There are 13 residues in the CDR3. In germline, CDR1 is KGHDR, CDR2 SFDVKD. Losses at the gene ends were 9 bases for V and 2 bases for J; bases not matched to a gene: 2. The CDR3 DNA is TGTGCCACCGGGGACAGGGCCACAGATACGCAGTATTTT. This encodes CATGDRATDTQYF.